The T cell receptor (beta chain) under discussion was sequenced for a study of T-cell memory formation after mild COVID-19. Regarding the study as a whole: Pre-infection memory contained some responding clones, which suggested that cross-reactive memory had joined. Largely, contracting CD4+ clones fell within CM and EM, and contracting CD8+ clones within EMRA.

Germline CDR1 reads DFQATT; CDR2 reads SNEGSKA (reference sequence). Unmatched junction bases numbered 8, after V lost 3 bases and J lost 6 bases. The CDR3 spans 14 residues. As to this clonotype: Its antigen is still unknown.

With constant-segment primers, 5'RACE yielded cDNA libraries of TCR alpha and TCR beta that carried sample barcodes and UMIs. TCRdb reprocessed the 5' RACE reads via MiXCR and lists one record per CDR3 protein. The data hold roughly 100,000 distinct CDR3 sequences, with under 15% observed a single time. The receptor was derived from an adult woman who had mild COVID-19 (a few samples of this study predate the infection). Cell type and time point are not known. V gene TRBV20-1 combines with J gene TRBJ2-3; TRBD2 matches 8 bases. Sequences were obtained from PBMCs or a T cell subset sorted from them (not recorded which). CDR3 sequence reads: CSASSGREADTQYF. CDR3 bases: TGCAGTGCTAGTTCAGGGCGGGAGGCCGATACGCAGTATTTT.